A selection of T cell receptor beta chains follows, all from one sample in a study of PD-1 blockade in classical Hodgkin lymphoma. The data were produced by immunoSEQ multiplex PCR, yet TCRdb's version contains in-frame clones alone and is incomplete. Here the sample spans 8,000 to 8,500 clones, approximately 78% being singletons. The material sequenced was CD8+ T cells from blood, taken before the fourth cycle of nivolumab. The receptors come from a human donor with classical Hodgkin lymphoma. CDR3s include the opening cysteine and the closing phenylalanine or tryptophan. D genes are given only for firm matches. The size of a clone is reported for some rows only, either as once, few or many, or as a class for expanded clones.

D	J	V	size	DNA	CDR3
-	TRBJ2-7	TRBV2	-	TGTGCCAGCAGTGCGACGGTCTCCTACGAGCAGTACTTC	CASSATVSYEQYF
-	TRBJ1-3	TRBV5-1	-	TGCGCCAGCAGCCGGGGGGTCGAGGGTGGAAACACCATATATTTT	CASSRGVEGGNTIYF
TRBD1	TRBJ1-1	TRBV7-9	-	TGTGCCAGCAGCCCCCACAGGGGGGATGGCACTGAAGCTTTCTTT	CASSPHRGDGTEAFF
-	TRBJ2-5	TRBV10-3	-	TGTGCCATCAGTGAGTCGCGAGGGGGGGCCTTACAAGAGACCCAGTACTTC	CAISESRGGALQETQYF
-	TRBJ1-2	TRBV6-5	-	TGTGCCAGCAGTCCCGGGGGACCCTATGGCTACACCTTC	CASSPGGPYGYTF
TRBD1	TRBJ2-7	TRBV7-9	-	TGTGCCAGCAGCCGGACAGGGAGCTCCTACGAGCAGTACTTC	CASSRTGSSYEQYF
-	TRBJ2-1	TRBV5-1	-	TGCGCCAGCAGCTTGCCAGGGGAAACAAATGAGCAGTTCTTC	CASSLPGETNEQFF
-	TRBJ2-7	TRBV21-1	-	TGTGCCAGCAGCAAAGAGACTAACGAGCAGTACTTC	CASSKETNEQYF
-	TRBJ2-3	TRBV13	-	TGTGCCAGCAGCCCCCAGAGAGGCTCCGCCGGCCCCACAGATACGCAGTATTTT	CASSPQRGSAGPTDTQYF
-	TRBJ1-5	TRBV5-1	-	TGCGCCAGCAGCTTCGAGGACCCATTCGGACAGCCCCAGCATTTT	CASSFEDPFGQPQHF
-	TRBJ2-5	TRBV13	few	TGTGCCAGCAGCTCCCGGCTCTTGGGAAAAGGAGAGACCCAGTACTTC	CASSSRLLGKGETQYF
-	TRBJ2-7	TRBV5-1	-	TGCGCCTGTCGCTTGGATGCCTACGAGCAGTACTTC	CACRLDAYEQYF
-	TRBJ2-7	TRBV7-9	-	TGTGCCAGCAGCTTACCGATCTCCTACGAGCAGTACTTC	CASSLPISYEQYF
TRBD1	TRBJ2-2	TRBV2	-	TGTGCCAGCAGCGCGTACCCCACCGGGACAGGGGGCAGGGACACCGGGGAGCTGTTTTTT	CASSAYPTGTGGRDTGELFF
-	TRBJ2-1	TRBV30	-	TGTGCCTGGAGTGTGGGAGACACAAGTGAGCAGTTCTTC	CAWSVGDTSEQFF
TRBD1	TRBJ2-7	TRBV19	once	TGTGCCAGTAGTATCGGACAGGGCTCCTACGAGCAGTACTTC	CASSIGQGSYEQYF
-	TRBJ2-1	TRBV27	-	TGTGCCAGCAGTTTGGTGGCCAGCAGCTCCTACAATGAGCAGTTCTTC	CASSLVASSSYNEQFF
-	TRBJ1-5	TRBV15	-	TGTGCCACCAGCCCGAGGGGGGGTTTAGGGCAGCCCCAGCATTTT	CATSPRGGLGQPQHF
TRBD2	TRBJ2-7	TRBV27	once	TGTGCCAGCACCTCGGGGGGGCCGACCTACGAGCAGTACTTC	CASTSGGPTYEQYF
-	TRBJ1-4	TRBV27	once	TGTGCCAGCAGTTCCCAGCATACTAATGAAAAACTGTTTTTT	CASSSQHTNEKLFF
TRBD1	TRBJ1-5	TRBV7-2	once	TGTGCCAGCAGCTTATCGGGACAGGGGGCTCGTCAGCCCCAGCATTTT	CASSLSGQGARQPQHF
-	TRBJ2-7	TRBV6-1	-	TGTGCCAGCAGTGTGGGTCGAACCTACGAGCAGTACTTC	CASSVGRTYEQYF
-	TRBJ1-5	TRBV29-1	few	TGCAGCGGGGGTGATGTGACTTCCCAGCATTTT	CSGGDVTSQHF
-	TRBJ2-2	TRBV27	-	TGTGCCAGCAGTCTCAAGGACGGCGGGGAGCTGTTTTTT	CASSLKDGGELFF
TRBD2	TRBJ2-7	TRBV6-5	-	TGTGCCAGCAGCCAAGGACTAGCTAGAGACGAGCAGTACTTC	CASSQGLARDEQYF
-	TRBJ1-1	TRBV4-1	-	TGCGCCAGCAGCCAATTGCTGAACACTGAAGCTTTCTTT	CASSQLLNTEAFF
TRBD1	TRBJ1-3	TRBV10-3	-	TGTGCCATCAGGGCCGTACGGGGACAGGACTCTGGAAACACCATATATTTT	CAIRAVRGQDSGNTIYF
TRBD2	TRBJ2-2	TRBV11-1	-	TGTGCCAGCAGCTTCCGACTAGCGGGGTACACCGGGGAGCTGTTTTTT	CASSFRLAGYTGELFF
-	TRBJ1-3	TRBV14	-	TGTGCCAGCAGCCCCTTCTGGATGCACTTCTCTGGAAACACCATATATTTT	CASSPFWMHFSGNTIYF
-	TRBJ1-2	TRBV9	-	TGTGCCAGCACCGCCCCAACAGGGACGGGAGGCTACACCTTC	CASTAPTGTGGYTF
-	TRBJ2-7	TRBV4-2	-	TGTGCCAGCAGCCATCCTAAGGGGGACGCCCGACACGAGCAGTACTTC	CASSHPKGDARHEQYF
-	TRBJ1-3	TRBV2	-	TGTGCCAGCAGTGAAGATCGCGCTGGTGGAAACACCATATATTTT	CASSEDRAGGNTIYF
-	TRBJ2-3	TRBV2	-	TGTGCCAGCAGTGAAGCATCGACTACCCGCACAGATACGCAGTATTTT	CASSEASTTRTDTQYF
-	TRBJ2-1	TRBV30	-	TGTGCCTGGATGGGGAGGGGGGGGCCGCAACCACCCTACAATGAGCAGTTCTTC	CAWMGRGGPQPPYNEQFF
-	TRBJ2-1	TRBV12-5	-	TGTGCTAGTGGTTTGGTAGGGGTTGTGAATGAGCAGTTCTTC	CASGLVGVVNEQFF
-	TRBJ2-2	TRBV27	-	TGTGCCAGCAGTTACGGAAACACCGGGGAGCTGTTTTTT	CASSYGNTGELFF
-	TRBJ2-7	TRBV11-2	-	TGTGCCAGCAGCGCCAACTACGAGCAGTACTTC	CASSANYEQYF
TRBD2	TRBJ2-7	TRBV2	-	TGTGCCAGCAGTTGGACTAGCGGCGCCTACGAGCAGTACTTC	CASSWTSGAYEQYF
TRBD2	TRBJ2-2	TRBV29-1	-	TGCAGCGTTCCACGAAGCGGGGGGACCACCGGGGAGCTGTTTTTT	CSVPRSGGTTGELFF
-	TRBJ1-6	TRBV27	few	TGTGCCAGCAGTAGTCCTCTAAGCTCCTATAATTCACCCCTCCACTTT	CASSSPLSSYNSPLHF
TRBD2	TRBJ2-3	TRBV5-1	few	TGCGCCAGCAGCTTGGAGCTAGCGGGGACAGATACGCAGTATTTT	CASSLELAGTDTQYF
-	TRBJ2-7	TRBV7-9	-	TGTGCCAGCAGCTTTAGTCAAATTGCAGGCTGGGGCTACGAGCAGTACTTC	CASSFSQIAGWGYEQYF
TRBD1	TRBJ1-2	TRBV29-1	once	TGCAGCGTCAGGACAGGAGAAGATGGCTACACCTTC	CSVRTGEDGYTF
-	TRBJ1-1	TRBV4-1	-	TGCGCCAGCAGCCAAAGGGGAGGGGGCACTGAAGCTTTCTTT	CASSQRGGGTEAFF
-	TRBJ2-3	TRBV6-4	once	TGTGCCAGCAGTGACTCGGGAGGGGGCGGAACAGATACGCAGTATTTT	CASSDSGGGGTDTQYF